This TCR beta chain was obtained from a study of T cell repertoires in cytomegalovirus infection. Study as a whole: The authors relied on CMV epitopes, both recently identified HLA-C-restricted and well-studied HLA-B-restricted. Both CMV infection and a matching HLA type were indicated by public TCR beta signatures. Study conclusions and caveats: Frequencies of public TCR beta families were cumulated, and this identified carriers of CMV plus the relevant HLA. Within the response measured ex vivo, HLA-C-restricted CMV-specific TCR beta clonotypes were dominant.

V was clipped by 7 bases and J by 8 bases, with 14 bases between them. In germline, CDR1 is WSHSY, CDR2 SAAADI. The CDR3 has 13 residues. There are a few counts of this clonotype. The target antigen is unknown. TCRdb re-called the reads with MiXCR, one entry per CDR3 protein. The repertoire holds 700,000 to 850,000 distinct CDR3 sequences, with 30% to 35% as singletons. Sequenced material: cultured CD8+ T cells from PBMCs, taken from culture after CMV antigen stimulation. The sequence came from a human donor in good health (CMV status not recorded). Some clones in this sample may be carry-over from other donors' samples. J is TRBJ1-4 and V is TRBV10-2; D is ambiguous. CDR3 region: CASTAQMEEKLFF. The CDR3 DNA sequence: TGCGCCAGCACCGCCCAAATGGAGGAAAAACTGTTTTTT.